The present T cell receptor beta chain was sequenced within a study of vaccination and CD4 T cells after COVID-19. Researchers used the Oncomine TCR Beta short-read assay to sequence DNA from cultured CD4+ T cells. TCRdb ran MiXCR on the PCR reads and lists one entry per CDR3 protein. There are some 6,800 distinct CDR3 sequences in the sample; about three quarters occur only once, and around 17% lies in the top ten. As for treatment: approximately 10-day PBMC culture with coronavirus spike peptide pools or control peptides (ViraFEST assay). V was trimmed by 2 bases and J by 4 bases, leaving 11 bases between them. The CDR3 length is 14 residues. The V gene's germline CDR1 is SEHNR and CDR2 FQNEAQ (reference sequence). This clonotype is labeled medium-sized. The antigen is not known.

The specimen was CD4+ T cells from blood, cultured in vitro. The V and J genes are TRBV7-9 and TRBJ1-2; D remains unclear. This TCR derives from a human donor who had recovered from COVID-19. The CDR3 loop is CASSLSHPTYGYTF. The CDR3 DNA reads TGTGCCAGCAGCTTATCTCACCCGACCTATGGCTACACCTTC. Complete variable domain (other parts from reference TRBV7-9 and TRBJ1-2): DTGVSQNPRHKITKRGQNVTFRCDPISEHNRLYWYRQTLGQGPEFLTYFQNEAQLEKSRLLSDRFSAERPKGSFSTLEIQRTEQGDSAMYLCASSLSHPTYGYTFGSGTRLTVV.